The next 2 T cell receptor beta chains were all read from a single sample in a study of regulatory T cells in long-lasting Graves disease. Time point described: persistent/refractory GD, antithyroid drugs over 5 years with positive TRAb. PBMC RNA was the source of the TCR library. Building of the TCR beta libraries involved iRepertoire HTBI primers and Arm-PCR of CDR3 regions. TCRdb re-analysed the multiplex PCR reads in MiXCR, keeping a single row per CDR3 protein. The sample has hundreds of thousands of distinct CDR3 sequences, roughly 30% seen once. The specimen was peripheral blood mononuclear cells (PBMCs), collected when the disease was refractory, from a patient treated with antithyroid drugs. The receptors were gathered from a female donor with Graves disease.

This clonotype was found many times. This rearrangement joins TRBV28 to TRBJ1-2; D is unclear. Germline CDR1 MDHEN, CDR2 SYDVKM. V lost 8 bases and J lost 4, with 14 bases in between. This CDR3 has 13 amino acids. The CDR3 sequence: CASSPPGLYGYTF. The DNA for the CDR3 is TGTGCCAGCTCACCACCAGGCCTCTATGGCTACACCTTC.

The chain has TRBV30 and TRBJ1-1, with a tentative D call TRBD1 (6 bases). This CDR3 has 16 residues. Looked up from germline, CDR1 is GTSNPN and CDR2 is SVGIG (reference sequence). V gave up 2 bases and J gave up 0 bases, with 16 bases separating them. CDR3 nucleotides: TGTGCCTGGAGTCTGAGGGGGACATACATGAACACTGAAGCTTTCTTT. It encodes CAWSLRGTYMNTEAFF.